The clone carrying this TCR beta chain is large in the sample. Its antigen is undetermined. These data come from a study of spatial heterogeneity in lung cancer. Regarding the study as a whole: Counts that tracked tumor mutation counts were those of expanded intratumoral alpha and beta TCRs.

TCRdb called the 5' RACE reads again in MiXCR, with one record for every CDR3 protein. Of about 1,500 distinct CDR3 sequences listed, about 6.7% were seen once; the top ten hold 10%. Time point given: sample taken at primary tumor resection. Sequences were derived from lung tumor tissue, sampled at surgery. The source is a female donor with early-stage non-small cell lung cancer.

The CDR3 reads CASSPRGGTSTGELFF. CDR3 in DNA: TGTGCCAGCAGCCCGCGGGGGGGGACGAGCACCGGGGAGCTGTTTTTT. The V gene is TRBV4-2, the J gene TRBJ2-2, with 9 bases identical to TRBD2. Germline V lookup: CDR1 LGHNA, CDR2 YNFKEQ. With V trimmed by 4 bases and J by 4 bases, 7 bases remained unmatched. This CDR3 comprises 16 residues.